This TCR beta chain was identified during a study of shared clonotypes between healthy human individuals. The CDR3 consists of 14 residues. The germline V and J ends were trimmed by 4 bases and 8 bases, with 18 bases remaining between them. CDR1 is SGHRS and CDR2 is YFSETQ in the germline V gene. Profiled with immunoSEQ multiplex PCR; TCRdb holds only in-frame clones, not every one. This repertoire shows fewer than 700,000 clones, around three quarters found once; its top ten account for around 12%. V usage is TRBV5-1 and J usage is TRBJ1-2; perhaps TRBD1 as D (5 bases). This sequence was found in a woman in her forties in good health. Some clones in this sample may be carry-over from other donors' samples. The sample comprised PBMCs. The CDR3 DNA is TGCGCCAGCAGCCCCGACAATCAGGGCCTAGGCTACACCTTC. As protein: CASSPDNQGLGYTF.